The subject of this entry is one TCR beta chain. What it binds is unknown. V lost 2 bases and J 4 bases, leaving 8 bases between the germline ends. The V gene's germline CDR1 is SGHRS and CDR2 YFSETQ. The CDR3 has 13 residues. This entry comes from a study of T cell responses to AZD1222 COVID-19 vaccine. The study, taken as a whole, reports: The donor cohort was predominantly white British with a female majority, and clonal diversity may have been underestimated.

Sequenced by immunoSEQ multiplex PCR; TCRdb stores in-frame clones only, minus some. Found here are approximately 120,000 clones, approximately 90% of them singletons; the top ten hold around 7.8%. The sequencing here drew on peripheral blood, taken on day 0 of AZD1222 vaccination. This receptor was taken from an adult in good health. V is TRBV5-1 and J is TRBJ2-3; no firm D call. The CDR3 reads CASSLSSSDTQYF. The DNA for the CDR3 is TGCGCCAGCAGCTTATCCAGCTCAGATACGCAGTATTTT.